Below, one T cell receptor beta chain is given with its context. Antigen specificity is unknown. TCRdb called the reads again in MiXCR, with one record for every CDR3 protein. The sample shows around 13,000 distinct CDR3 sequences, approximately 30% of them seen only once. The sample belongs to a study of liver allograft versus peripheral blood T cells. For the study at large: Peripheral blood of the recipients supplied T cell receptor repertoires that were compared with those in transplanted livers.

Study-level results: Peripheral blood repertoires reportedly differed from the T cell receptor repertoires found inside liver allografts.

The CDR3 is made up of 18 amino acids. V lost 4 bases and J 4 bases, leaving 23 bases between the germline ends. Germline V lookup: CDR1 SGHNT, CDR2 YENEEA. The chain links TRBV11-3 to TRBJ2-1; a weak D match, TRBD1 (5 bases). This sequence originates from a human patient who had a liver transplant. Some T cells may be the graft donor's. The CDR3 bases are TGTGCCAGCAGCTATACAACATCAATGGGGTCAGGGTACAATGAGCAGTTCTTC. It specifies CASSYTTSMGSGYNEQFF.